Listed below are T cell receptor beta chains from one sample, sequenced in a study of metastatic and nonmetastatic thyroid tumors. MiXCR re-clonotyped the PCR reads for TCRdb. The sample has 23,000 or so clones, less than 25% seen once; the top ten hold approximately 25%. The sequenced material came from blood. The receptors come from a male donor with papillary thyroid cancer or a benign thyroid nodule (not recorded which). Some clones in this sample may be carry-over from other donors' samples. The conserved cysteine and the conserved F or W are not part of the CDR3 here. Clone size is given for some rows only: seen once, a few or many times, or a class if the clone is expanded.

v_call clone_size cdr3_aa
TRBV5-6 many ASSLVAGALNTEAF
TRBV7-3 many ASSPAAGTNTGELF
TRBV7-3 many ASSSGTYTDTQY
TRBV28 many ASRGTGRSETQY
TRBV19 many ASAGTANYGYT
TRBV19 many ASSWDRVGTGELF
TRBV4-1 many ASSHADGQKTRNTIY
TRBV3-1 many ASSQEAGWYSPLH
TRBV6-1 medium-sized ASSEEVIPVYNEQF
TRBV20-1 NA SAGTFKGTGELF
TRBV6-1 NA ASSRLPGQVSSEQY
TRBV7-8 many ASSSTSDSGANVLT
TRBV20-1 NA SARSRNYWQY
TRBV25-1 many ASSLQGDVEKLF
TRBV19 NA ASRTSGRAPETQY
TRBV20-1 many SAISGQETQY
TRBV5-1 NA ASSLGASGMDEQY
TRBV7-9 many ASSLGSGRSSPTDTQY
TRBV14 NA ASSQGRGSAYNEQF
TRBV4-2 many ASSQDPASSYNSPLH
TRBV4-3 once ASSQDGGSYNEQF
TRBV12-3/TRBV12-4 NA ASSLRRGNEQN
TRBV19 many ASSIQTRNSPLH
TRBV2 NA ASSELRTGVPTYEQY
TRBV6-5 many AGSSRGLTEAF
TRBV27 many ASKIDRYSEAF
TRBV30 NA APRGQGVEAQY
TRBV15 many ATSRETPGQGFRELF
TRBV11-3 many ASSLLPGGIANQPQH
TRBV20-1 NA SASTGREQY
TRBV5-1 many ASRLTGETNQPQH
TRBV7-3 many ASSPTAGRAGELF
TRBV19 many ASNDRGELF
TRBV20-1 many SAPPAGNTEAF
TRBV10-1 many ASSELPPIGSMNTEAF
TRBV18 many ASSLSRGDEQF
TRBV5-1 many ASSRIGTGGNEQF
TRBV7-3 many ASSPGRGAPYEQY
TRBV4-1 many ASSQREGSANQPQH
TRBV28 many ASSYRDRGFAGELF
TRBV13 many ASSLELAGGGGRTDTQY